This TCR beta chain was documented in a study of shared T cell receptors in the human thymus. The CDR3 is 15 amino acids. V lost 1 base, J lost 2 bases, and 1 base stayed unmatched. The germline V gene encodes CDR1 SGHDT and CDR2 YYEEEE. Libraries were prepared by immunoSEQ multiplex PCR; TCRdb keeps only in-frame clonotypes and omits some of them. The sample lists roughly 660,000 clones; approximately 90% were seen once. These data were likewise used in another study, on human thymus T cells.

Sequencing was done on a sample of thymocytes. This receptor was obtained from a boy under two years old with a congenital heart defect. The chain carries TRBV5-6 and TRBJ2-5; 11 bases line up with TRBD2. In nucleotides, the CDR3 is TGTGCCAGCAGCTTGTCTAGCGGGAGGCAAGAGACCCAGTACTTC. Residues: CASSLSSGRQETQYF.